This entry lists 7 T cell receptor beta chains sequenced from one sample in a study of CD8 T cells in Susac syndrome. Random hexamers were used to reverse transcribe an amount of roughly 0.45 to 1 ug RNA. MiXCR, applied by TCRdb to the immunoSEQ multiplex PCR reads, yields one record per CDR3 protein. The profile covers 180,000 or so distinct CDR3 sequences, with 90% to 95% appearing a single time and about 0.13% taken by the ten largest. Material: CD4+ T cells from PBMCs. The receptors were gathered from a human donor in good health.

J is TRBJ2-1 and V is TRBV9, with D perhaps matching TRBD1 or TRBD2 (5 bases each). Looked up from germline, CDR1 is SGDLS and CDR2 is YYNGEE. The CDR3 is 14 residues long. V lost 2 bases and J 12 bases, leaving 18 bases between the germline ends. CDR3 region: CASSVSRGQGGQFF. CDR3 bases: TGTGCCAGCAGCGTGAGCCGGGGCCAGGGTGGGCAGTTCTTC.

The chain carries TRBV7-2 and TRBJ1-1; D remains unclear. CDR1 and CDR2 from the germline V gene are SGHTA and FQGNSA. The CDR3 is 13 amino acids. Trimming removed 5 bases at V and 4 bases at J, with 11 bases between. The CDR3 bases are TGTGCCAGCAGCAAGGAGTCGGGCACTGAAGCTTTCTTT. Translation gives CASSKESGTEAFF.

V and J are TRBV7-3 and TRBJ2-5; perhaps TRBD2 as D (5 bases). The CDR3 runs 14 residues. V was shortened by 5 bases and J by 2 bases, with 12 bases between the two germline ends. CDR1 is SGHTA and CDR2 is FQGTGA in the germline V gene. Written as DNA, the CDR3 is TGTGCCAGCAGCGCCCGGGGTATACAAGAGACCCAGTACTTC. This encodes CASSARGIQETQYF.

The V call is TRBV20-1, the J call TRBJ2-3; no definite D call. CDR1 DFQATT and CDR2 SNEGSKA come from the germline V gene (reference sequence). The CDR3 has 14 residues. Trimming shortened V by 3 bases and J by 0 bases, and 10 bases separated the two germline ends. The DNA of the CDR3 is TGCAGTGCTAGGACACAGCTTAGCACAGATACGCAGTATTTT. Its protein is CSARTQLSTDTQYF.

This rearrangement joins TRBV4-2 to TRBJ2-1; 9 bases fit TRBD1. The CDR3 covers 15 residues. In germline, CDR1 is LGHNA, CDR2 YNFKEQ. V lost 4 bases to trimming and J lost 9 bases; unmatched junction nucleotides: 10. The CDR3 bases are TGTGCCAGCAGCCCCGGGACAGGGTATCAGGGTGAGCAGTTCTTC. Translating gives CASSPGTGYQGEQFF.

This clonotype has just one count. The J gene is TRBJ1-1, the V gene TRBV30; no clear D. The germline V gene has CDR1 GTSNPN and CDR2 SVGIG (reference sequence). The V end was cut by 0 bases, the J end by 4 bases, with 3 bases between. CDR3 length equals 11 residues. The CDR3 loop reads CAWSVGTEAFF. The DNA of the CDR3 is TGTGCCTGGAGTGTTGGCACTGAAGCTTTCTTT.

This chain uses TRBV25-1 with TRBJ1-5; D is unresolved. V dropped 3 bases and J dropped 5 bases, with 5 bases sitting between them. The CDR3 has 12 residues. Germline CDR1 reads MGHDK; CDR2 reads SYGVNS. CDR3 sequence: CASSDTDQPQHF. The CDR3 coding sequence is TGTGCCAGCAGTGATACCGATCAGCCCCAGCATTTT.